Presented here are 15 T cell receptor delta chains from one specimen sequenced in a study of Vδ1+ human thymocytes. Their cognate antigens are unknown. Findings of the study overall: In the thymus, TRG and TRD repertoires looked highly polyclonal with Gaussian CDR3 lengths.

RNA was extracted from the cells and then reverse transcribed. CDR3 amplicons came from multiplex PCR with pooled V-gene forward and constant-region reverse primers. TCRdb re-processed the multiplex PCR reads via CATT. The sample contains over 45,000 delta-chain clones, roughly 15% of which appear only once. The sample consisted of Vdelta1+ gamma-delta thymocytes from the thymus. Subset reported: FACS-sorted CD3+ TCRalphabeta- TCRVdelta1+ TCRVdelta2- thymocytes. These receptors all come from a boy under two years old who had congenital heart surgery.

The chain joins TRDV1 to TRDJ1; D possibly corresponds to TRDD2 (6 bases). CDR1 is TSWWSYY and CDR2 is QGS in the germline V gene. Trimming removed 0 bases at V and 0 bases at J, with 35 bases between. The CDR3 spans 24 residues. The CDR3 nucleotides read TGTGCTCTTGGGGAACTAGGGTCCTACAGGACGGATAGCGGGAGCATCGCTGACACCGATAAACTCATCTTT. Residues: CALGELGSYRTDSGSIADTDKLIF.

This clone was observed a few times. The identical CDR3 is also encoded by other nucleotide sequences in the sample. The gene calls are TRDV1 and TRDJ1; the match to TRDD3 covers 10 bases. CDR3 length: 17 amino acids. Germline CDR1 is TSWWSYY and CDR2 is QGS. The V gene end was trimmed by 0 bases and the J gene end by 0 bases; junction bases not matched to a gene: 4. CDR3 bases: TGTGCTCTTGGGGAACTAGAAACTGGGGGATACACCGATAAACTCATCTTT. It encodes CALGELETGGYTDKLIF.

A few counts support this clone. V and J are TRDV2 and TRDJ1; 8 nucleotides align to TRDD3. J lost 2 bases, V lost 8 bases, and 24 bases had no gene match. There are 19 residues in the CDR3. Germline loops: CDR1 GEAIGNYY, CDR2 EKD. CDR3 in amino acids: CASGLPRPFCTGGTDKLIF. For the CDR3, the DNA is TGTGCCTCCGGCCTTCCCCGTCCTTTCTGTACTGGGGGGACCGATAAACTCATCTTT.

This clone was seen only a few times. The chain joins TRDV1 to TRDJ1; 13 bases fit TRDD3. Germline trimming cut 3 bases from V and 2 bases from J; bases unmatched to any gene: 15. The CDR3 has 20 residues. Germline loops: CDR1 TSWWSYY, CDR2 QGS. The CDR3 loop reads CALGEPPFTGGYAVTDKLIF. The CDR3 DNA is TGTGCTCTTGGGGAGCCACCTTTCACTGGGGGATACGCAGTAACCGATAAACTCATCTTT.

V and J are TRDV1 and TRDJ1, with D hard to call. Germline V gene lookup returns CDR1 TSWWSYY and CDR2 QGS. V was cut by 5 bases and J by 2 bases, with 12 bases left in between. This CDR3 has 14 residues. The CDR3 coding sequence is TGTGCTCTTGGGTACTACTTTAGGACCGATAAACTCATCTTT. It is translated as CALGYYFRTDKLIF.

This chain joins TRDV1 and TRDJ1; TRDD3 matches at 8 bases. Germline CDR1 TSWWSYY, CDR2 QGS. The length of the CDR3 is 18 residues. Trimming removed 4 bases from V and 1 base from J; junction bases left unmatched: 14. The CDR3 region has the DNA TGTGCTCTTGGGGTGCTGCAGGGGTGGGGGATCTGCACCGATAAACTCATCTTT. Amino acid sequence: CALGVLQGWGICTDKLIF.

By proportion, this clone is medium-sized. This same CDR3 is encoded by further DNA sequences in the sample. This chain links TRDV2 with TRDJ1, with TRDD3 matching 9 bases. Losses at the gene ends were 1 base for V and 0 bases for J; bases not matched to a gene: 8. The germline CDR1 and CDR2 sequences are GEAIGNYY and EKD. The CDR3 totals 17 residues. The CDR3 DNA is TGTGCCTGTGACACACCATGCTGGGGGATCTACACCGATAAACTCATCTTT. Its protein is CACDTPCWGIYTDKLIF.

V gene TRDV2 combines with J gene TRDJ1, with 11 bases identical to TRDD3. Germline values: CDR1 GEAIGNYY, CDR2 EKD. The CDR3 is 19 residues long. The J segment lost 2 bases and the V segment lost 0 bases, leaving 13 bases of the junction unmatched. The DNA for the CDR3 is TGTGCCTGTGACACCAGGGGGTGGGGGATACGCATGATAACCGATAAACTCATCTTT. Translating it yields CACDTRGWGIRMITDKLIF.

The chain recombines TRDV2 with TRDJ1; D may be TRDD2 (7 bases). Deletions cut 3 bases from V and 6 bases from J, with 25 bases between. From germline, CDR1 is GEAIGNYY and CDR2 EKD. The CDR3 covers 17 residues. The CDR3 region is CACDSPSFEGDPYKLIF. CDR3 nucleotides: TGTGCCTGTGACTCCCCTTCCTTTGAGGGGGACCCGTATAAACTCATCTTT.

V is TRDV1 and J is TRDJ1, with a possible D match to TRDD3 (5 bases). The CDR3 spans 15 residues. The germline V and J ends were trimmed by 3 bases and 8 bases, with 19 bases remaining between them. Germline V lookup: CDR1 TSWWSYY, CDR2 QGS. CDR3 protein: CALGDPIFEVGKLIF. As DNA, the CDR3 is TGTGCTCTTGGGGACCCCATTTTTGAAGTGGGGAAACTCATCTTT.

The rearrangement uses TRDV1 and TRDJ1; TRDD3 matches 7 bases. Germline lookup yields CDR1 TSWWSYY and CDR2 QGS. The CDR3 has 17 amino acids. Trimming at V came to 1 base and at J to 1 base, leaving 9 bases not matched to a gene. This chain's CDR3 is CALGEPEYWGCTDKLIF. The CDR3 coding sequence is TGTGCTCTTGGGGAACCGGAATACTGGGGATGCACCGATAAACTCATCTTT.

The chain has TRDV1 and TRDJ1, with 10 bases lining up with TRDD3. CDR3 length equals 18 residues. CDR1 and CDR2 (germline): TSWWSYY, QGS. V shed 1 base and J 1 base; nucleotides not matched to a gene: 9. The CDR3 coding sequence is TGTGCTCTTGGGGAACGCCCCGGGGGGATACGATGCACCGATAAACTCATCTTT. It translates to CALGERPGGIRCTDKLIF.

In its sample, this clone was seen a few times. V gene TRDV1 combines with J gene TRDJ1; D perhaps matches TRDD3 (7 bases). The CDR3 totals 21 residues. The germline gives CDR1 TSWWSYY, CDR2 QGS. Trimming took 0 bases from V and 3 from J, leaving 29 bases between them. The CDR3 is CALGELVLHDYWGHGADKLIF. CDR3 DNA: TGTGCTCTTGGGGAACTTGTCCTACACGATTACTGGGGCCACGGGGCCGATAAACTCATCTTT.

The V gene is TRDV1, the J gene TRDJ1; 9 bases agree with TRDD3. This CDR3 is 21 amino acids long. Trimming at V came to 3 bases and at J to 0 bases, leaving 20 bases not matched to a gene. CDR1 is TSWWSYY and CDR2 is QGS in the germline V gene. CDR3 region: CALGDSCCTGGRVAYTDKLIF. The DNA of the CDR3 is TGTGCTCTTGGGGACTCCTGTTGTACTGGGGGACGGGTTGCGTACACCGATAAACTCATCTTT.

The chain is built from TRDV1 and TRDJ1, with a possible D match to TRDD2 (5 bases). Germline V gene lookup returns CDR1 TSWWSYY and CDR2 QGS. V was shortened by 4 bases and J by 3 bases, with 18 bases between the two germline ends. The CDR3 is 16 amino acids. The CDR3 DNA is TGTGCTCTTGGGGGTCCTAGCAAGAGGCGCCCCGATAAACTCATCTTT. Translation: CALGGPSKRRPDKLIF.